This entry lists 21 T cell receptor beta chains sequenced from one sample in a study of metastatic and nonmetastatic thyroid tumors. Nobody among the patients had been given any treatment before thyroid surgery. TCRdb called clones again from the PCR reads with MiXCR. In the table there are 20,000 to 25,000 clones, 10% to 15% of which are singletons. The sample comprised blood. The receptor set was obtained from a male donor with papillary thyroid cancer or a benign thyroid nodule (not recorded which). Some clones in this sample may be carry-over from other donors' samples.

By sample fraction, this clone is medium-sized (0.01 to 0.1%). This chain connects TRBV6-6 to TRBJ2-1; D perhaps matches TRBD1 (5 bases). CDR3 length equals 15 residues. CDR1 and CDR2 from the germline V gene are MNHNY and SVGAGI (reference sequence). V was clipped by 0 bases and J by 4 bases, with 10 bases between them. Here the CDR3 DNA reads TGTGCCAGCAGTTACTCACAGGCCCCGTACAATGAGCAGTTCTTC. Protein product: CASSYSQAPYNEQFF.

In this sample, this clone is medium-sized. The chain is built from TRBV28 and TRBJ2-2; tentative D call: TRBD2 (6 bases). The length of the CDR3 is 15 residues. V gave up 8 bases and J gave up 4 bases, with 17 bases separating them. Per germline, CDR1 MDHEN and CDR2 SYDVKM. CDR3 region: CASLIGTGGTGELFF. The CDR3 DNA follows: TGTGCCAGCCTCATTGGGACTGGGGGCACCGGGGAGCTGTTTTTT.

V is TRBV6-5 and J is TRBJ2-1; possible D gene TRBD1, 5 bases. V lost 2 bases and J lost 8, with 10 bases in between. This CDR3 contains 13 residues. The germline V gene has CDR1 MNHEY and CDR2 SVGAGI. CDR3 amino acids: CASSYARGDEQFF. The DNA for the CDR3 is TGTGCCAGCAGTTACGCTAGGGGCGATGAGCAGTTCTTC.

This clone was detected ten times or more. CDR3 protein: CSARDPLKRGNNEQFF. In nucleotides, the CDR3 is TGCAGTGCTAGAGACCCCTTAAAGCGGGGAAACAATGAGCAGTTCTTC. The V call is TRBV20-1, the J call TRBJ2-1; 7 bases align to TRBD2. Germline loops: CDR1 DFQATT, CDR2 SNEGSKA (reference sequence). This CDR3 spans 16 amino acids. Trimming removed 0 bases from V and 5 bases from J; junction bases left unmatched: 10.

This rearrangement joins TRBV7-3 to TRBJ2-3, with unresolved D. With 5 bases removed from V and 4 bases from J, the gap between germline ends came to 13 bases. Germline V gives CDR1 SGHTA, CDR2 FQGTGA. The CDR3 runs 14 residues. DNA of the CDR3: TGTGCCAGCAGCCAACTATCGGGTTCAGATACGCAGTATTTT. It encodes CASSQLSGSDTQYF.

This chain joins TRBV27 and TRBJ2-7, with 16 bases matching TRBD2. Germline-derived CDR1 and CDR2 are MNHEY and SMNVEV (reference sequence). V gave up 6 bases and J gave up 2 bases; unmatched junction bases: 4. This CDR3 has 16 residues. The CDR3 DNA sequence: TGTGCCAGCAGCACGGGGACTAGCGGGAGGGCCTACGAGCAGTACTTC. Translating gives CASSTGTSGRAYEQYF.

This clone was seen many times. The chain couples TRBV5-1 to TRBJ1-4, with TRBD1 matching over 9 bases. V shed 2 bases and J 13 bases; nucleotides not matched to a gene: 9. This CDR3 region has 14 residues. The V gene's germline CDR1 is SGHRS and CDR2 YFSETQ. The DNA for the CDR3 is TGCGCCAGCAGCTTCTGGACAGGGGCAGCCACACTGTTTTTT. Translation gives CASSFWTGAATLFF.

This clone is deemed medium-sized. J is TRBJ2-7 and V is TRBV30; D possibly corresponds to TRBD1 (6 bases). The CDR3 covers 14 residues. Trimming removed 4 bases at V and 1 base at J, with 14 bases between. The V gene's germline CDR1 is GTSNPN and CDR2 SVGIG (reference sequence). The CDR3 sequence is CAWMSIGGSYEQYF. The CDR3 bases are TGTGCCTGGATGTCCATAGGGGGATCCTACGAGCAGTACTTC.

J is TRBJ2-1 and V is TRBV12-3 or TRBV12-4; perhaps TRBD2 as D (6 bases). The CDR3 runs 14 residues. Trimming removed 3 bases at V and 4 bases at J, with 10 bases between. Written as DNA, the CDR3 is TGTGCCAGCAGTTTTTCTGGAGGGTACAATGAGCAGTTCTTC. It specifies CASSFSGGYNEQFF.

This clone was counted only a few times. The genes are TRBV2 and TRBJ2-2, with TRBD2 matching 8 bases. Germline assignment: CDR1 SNHLY and CDR2 FYNNEI. The CDR3 runs 15 residues. V gave up 3 bases and J gave up 1 base; unmatched junction bases: 1. The CDR3: CASSELAGNTGELFF. In DNA form, the CDR3 reads TGTGCCAGCAGTGAGCTAGCGGGGAACACCGGGGAGCTGTTTTTT. The variable domain in full, completed from reference TRBV2 and TRBJ2-2, reads EPEVTQTPSHQVTQMGQEVILRCVPISNHLYFYWYRQILGQKVEFLVSFYNNEISEKSEIFDDQFSVERPDGSNFTLKIRSTKLEDSAMYFCASSELAGNTGELFFGEGSRLTVL.

As concerns this clone: At one end the junction does not follow the germline gene, possibly because of a read error. The chain uses TRBV20-1 and TRBJ2-7, with 7 positions matching TRBD2. The J call may be faulty, since TRBJ2-4 better matches the DNA end. This CDR3 is 14 amino acids long. The V gene's germline CDR1 is DFQATT and CDR2 SNEGSKA (reference sequence). CDR3 coding DNA: TGCGGTGCTCCTCTGGGAGGGCCCAAAAACATTCAGTACTTC. This encodes CGAPLGGPKNIQYF.

The rearrangement links TRBV11-2 to TRBJ1-2, with 11 bases lining up with TRBD1. J lost 8 bases, V lost 0 bases, and 8 bases had no gene match. The germline V gene has CDR1 SGHAT and CDR2 FQNNGV. The CDR3 contains 16 residues. CDR3 amino acids: CASSLERTGGAGGYTF. CDR3 nucleotide sequence: TGTGCCAGCAGCTTAGAAAGGACAGGGGGCGCGGGCGGCTACACCTTC.

The rearrangement uses TRBV12-3 or TRBV12-4 and TRBJ1-4, with a weak D call TRBD1 (5 bases). The V end lost 3 bases, the J end lost 15 bases, and 14 bases lay between the germline ends. This CDR3 has 12 residues. The CDR3 DNA reads as TGTGCCAGCAGTTTGAGCGGGGGAGGGTTGTTTTTT. It yields the protein CASSLSGGGLFF.

Only a few counts were recorded for this clone. This CDR3 reads CASSKPGTYEQYF. The DNA for the CDR3 is TGTGCCAGCAGTAAACCAGGCACCTACGAGCAGTACTTC. The gene calls are TRBV6-1 and TRBJ2-7; D unclear. The germline CDR1 and CDR2 sequences are MNHNS and SASEGT. V shed 5 bases and J shed 2 bases, with 10 bases lying between them. The CDR3 is 13 residues long.

This clone was detected a few times. CDR3 sequence (DNA): TGTGCCAGCAGCGCACCAGGGGGCATCACCGGGGAGCTGTTTTTT. Its translation is CASSAPGGITGELFF. The V gene is TRBV2, the J gene TRBJ2-2, with TRBD1 identical over 8 bases. The V segment lost 6 bases and the J segment 4 bases; nucleotides outside the gene matches: 7. The CDR3 length is 15 residues. From germline, CDR1 is SNHLY and CDR2 FYNNEI.

This clone was counted many times. In nucleotides, the CDR3 is TGCAGCGTTGAAGATTGGGGACAGGGGGCAGATACGCAGTATTTT. Amino acid sequence: CSVEDWGQGADTQYF. The chain joins TRBV29-1 to TRBJ2-3; 11 nucleotides agree with TRBD1. The CDR3 spans 15 residues. V was clipped by 0 bases and J by 4 bases; unmatched bases: 3. From germline, CDR1 is SQVTM and CDR2 ANQGSEA.

This clone occurred many times. The CDR3 bases are TGTGCCAGCAGCTGGGGACAGGGTTCCTACGAGCAGTACTTC. Its translation: CASSWGQGSYEQYF. This chain links TRBV5-6 with TRBJ2-7, with 9 nucleotides matching TRBD1. Germline V lookup: CDR1 SGHDT, CDR2 YYEEEE. Trimming cost V 3 bases and J 1 base; bases outside gene matches: 2. The CDR3 loop spans 14 amino acids.

Ten or more counts support this clone. The rearrangement links TRBV25-1 to TRBJ2-3; 9 bases are a match to TRBD1. Germline CDR1 reads MGHDK; CDR2 reads SYGVNS. The CDR3 spans 16 residues. The trim removed 2 bases at V and 4 bases at J, leaving 7 bases unmatched. For the CDR3, the DNA is TGTGCCAGCAGTGAAGGGACAGGGAGGCGTGCAGATACGCAGTATTTT. The encoded protein is CASSEGTGRRADTQYF.

There are many counts of this clone. The chain carries TRBV19 and TRBJ2-3, with TRBD1 matching 7 bases. The CDR3 is 12 amino acids. J lost 4 bases, V lost 7 bases, and 2 bases had no gene match. Germline V gives CDR1 LNHDA, CDR2 SQIVND (reference sequence). The DNA for the CDR3 is TGTGCCAGTAACAGGGGTGCAGATACGCAGTATTTT. This encodes CASNRGADTQYF.

This clone was detected many times. The V call is TRBV5-1, the J call TRBJ1-5; TRBD1 agrees at 9 bases. CDR1 SGHRS and CDR2 YFSETQ come from the germline V gene. CDR3 length: 16 residues. With 3 bases clipped from V and 6 bases from J, the junction kept 10 bases outside the gene matches. CDR3 region: CASSWGGTGSFQPQHF. The CDR3 coding sequence is TGCGCCAGCAGCTGGGGAGGGACAGGGTCTTTTCAGCCCCAGCATTTT.

This clone was found many times. The CDR3 nucleotides read TGCAGTGTCAACCCAGGGATCCCTAACACTGAAGCTTTCTTT. This sequence encodes CSVNPGIPNTEAFF. The gene calls are TRBV20-1 and TRBJ1-1; D possibly corresponds to TRBD1 (5 bases). The germline V gene encodes CDR1 DFQATT and CDR2 SNEGSKA (reference sequence). The CDR3 length is 14 residues. Deletions cut 7 bases from V and 2 bases from J, with 17 bases between.